Listed below are T cell receptor beta chains from one sample, sequenced in a study of sequential checkpoint blockade in melanoma. Using immunoSEQ multiplex PCR, the repertoire was profiled, and TCRdb retains in-frame clones only, with some absent. The sample has 5,000 to 6,500 clones, more than 15% seen once. This material consisted of tumor tissue (inferred from file names), taken from a patient given nivolumab and ipilimumab in sequence. Every receptor here comes from a human donor with melanoma. CDR3s include the opening cysteine and the closing phenylalanine or tryptophan. Fields, in order: clone size, CDR3 length, J gene, D gene, V gene, CDR3 DNA, CDR3 protein. D genes are given only for firm matches. Clone size is stated in some rows and not others, as once, few, many or a class when expanded.

clone_size: once
cdr3_length: 17
j_call: TRBJ2-3
d_call: TRBD1
v_call: TRBV5-1
cdr3_nt: TGCGCCAGCAGCCGGGGGACAGGGGGAACGGGCACAGATACGCAGTATTTT
cdr3_aa: CASSRGTGGTGTDTQYF

clone_size: many
cdr3_length: 14
j_call: TRBJ2-2
d_call: TRBD2
v_call: TRBV7-6
cdr3_nt: TGTGCCTCGAGGGCTAGCGGGGGGACCGGGGAGCTGTTTTTT
cdr3_aa: CASRASGGTGELFF

clone_size: few
cdr3_length: 17
j_call: TRBJ2-1
d_call: TRBD2
v_call: TRBV6-8
cdr3_nt: TGTGCCACATACTGGACTAGCGGGGGGAGCTCCTACAATGAGCAGTTCTTC
cdr3_aa: CATYWTSGGSSYNEQFF

clone_size: few
cdr3_length: 13
j_call: TRBJ1-5
d_call: NA
v_call: TRBV9
cdr3_nt: TGTGCCAGCAGTGAAACCTCTTCTCAGCCCCAGCATTTT
cdr3_aa: CASSETSSQPQHF

clone_size: once
cdr3_length: 12
j_call: TRBJ1-2
d_call: NA
v_call: TRBV18
cdr3_nt: TGTGCCAGCTCACCAGGGGGGGGTGGCTACACCTTC
cdr3_aa: CASSPGGGGYTF

clone_size: medium-sized
cdr3_length: 14
j_call: TRBJ2-7
d_call: TRBD1
v_call: TRBV11-3
cdr3_nt: TGTGCCAGCAGCTTGCGCAGGGGGCCATACGAGCAGTACTTC
cdr3_aa: CASSLRRGPYEQYF

clone_size: few
cdr3_length: 11
j_call: TRBJ2-3
d_call: NA
v_call: TRBV14
cdr3_nt: TGTGCCAGCTCCTTGGAGGATACGCAGTATTTT
cdr3_aa: CASSLEDTQYF

clone_size: many
cdr3_length: 12
j_call: TRBJ1-5
d_call: NA
v_call: TRBV6-8
cdr3_nt: TGTGCCACCCAGTATAGCAATCAGCCCCAGCATTTT
cdr3_aa: CATQYSNQPQHF

clone_size: NA
cdr3_length: 15
j_call: TRBJ2-1
d_call: NA
v_call: TRBV9
cdr3_nt: TGTGCCAGCAGCTTAGGGCAGGGTTGGTACAATGAGCAGTTCTTC
cdr3_aa: CASSLGQGWYNEQFF

clone_size: medium-sized
cdr3_length: 14
j_call: TRBJ2-2
d_call: NA
v_call: TRBV11-3
cdr3_nt: TGTGCCAGCAGCCAAGGCAATGGGCCCGGGGAGCTGTTTTTT
cdr3_aa: CASSQGNGPGELFF

clone_size: many
cdr3_length: 14
j_call: TRBJ2-5
d_call: NA
v_call: TRBV11-3
cdr3_nt: TGTGCCAGCAGCCTCTGGACATTTCAAGAGACCCAGTACTTC
cdr3_aa: CASSLWTFQETQYF

clone_size: medium-sized
cdr3_length: 12
j_call: TRBJ1-2
d_call: NA
v_call: TRBV6-8
cdr3_nt: TGTGCCAGCGGGACGCCAACTTATGGCTACACCTTC
cdr3_aa: CASGTPTYGYTF

clone_size: few
cdr3_length: 15
j_call: TRBJ2-2
d_call: TRBD2
v_call: TRBV6-8
cdr3_nt: TGTGCCAGCAGTTACCAGGGACTAACCACCGGGGAGCTGTTTTTT
cdr3_aa: CASSYQGLTTGELFF

clone_size: NA
cdr3_length: 15
j_call: TRBJ2-5
d_call: TRBD1
v_call: TRBV14
cdr3_nt: TGTGCCAGCAGCAGCGGACAGGGCCCTGGGGAGACCCAGTACTTC
cdr3_aa: CASSSGQGPGETQYF

clone_size: NA
cdr3_length: 12
j_call: TRBJ1-4
d_call: NA
v_call: TRBV19
cdr3_nt: TGTGCCAGTACCCCAGGTTCTGAAAAACTGTTTTTT
cdr3_aa: CASTPGSEKLFF

clone_size: NA
cdr3_length: 13
j_call: TRBJ1-1
d_call: NA
v_call: TRBV4-1
cdr3_nt: TGCGCCAGCAGCCAAGACCGTGGGGCTGAAGCTTTCTTT
cdr3_aa: CASSQDRGAEAFF

clone_size: NA
cdr3_length: 12
j_call: TRBJ2-3
d_call: NA
v_call: TRBV28
cdr3_nt: TGTGCCAGCAGTTTGGGTTCAGATACGCAGTATTTT
cdr3_aa: CASSLGSDTQYF

clone_size: NA
cdr3_length: 14
j_call: TRBJ1-2
d_call: NA
v_call: TRBV6-8
cdr3_nt: TGTGCCAGCAGTTCTACAGGGCCGCCTTATGGCTACACCTTC
cdr3_aa: CASSSTGPPYGYTF

clone_size: NA
cdr3_length: 16
j_call: TRBJ2-7
d_call: NA
v_call: TRBV11-3
cdr3_nt: TGTGCCAGCAGCTTGGGGCCCGGGGGTAGCTCCTACGAGCAGTACTTC
cdr3_aa: CASSLGPGGSSYEQYF

clone_size: NA
cdr3_length: 16
j_call: TRBJ1-1
d_call: TRBD1
v_call: TRBV19
cdr3_nt: TGTGCCAGTAGTAAAAGACAGGGGCGGCCCCACACTGAAGCTTTCTTT
cdr3_aa: CASSKRQGRPHTEAFF

clone_size: once
cdr3_length: 14
j_call: TRBJ2-1
d_call: TRBD2
v_call: TRBV18
cdr3_nt: TGTGCCAGCTCATCTCTAGCGGGGTTCAATGAGCAGTTCTTC
cdr3_aa: CASSSLAGFNEQFF

clone_size: few
cdr3_length: 14
j_call: TRBJ1-2
d_call: NA
v_call: TRBV6-8
cdr3_nt: TGTGCCAGCAGTTACTGGGTCAGTGGAGATGGCTACACCTTC
cdr3_aa: CASSYWVSGDGYTF